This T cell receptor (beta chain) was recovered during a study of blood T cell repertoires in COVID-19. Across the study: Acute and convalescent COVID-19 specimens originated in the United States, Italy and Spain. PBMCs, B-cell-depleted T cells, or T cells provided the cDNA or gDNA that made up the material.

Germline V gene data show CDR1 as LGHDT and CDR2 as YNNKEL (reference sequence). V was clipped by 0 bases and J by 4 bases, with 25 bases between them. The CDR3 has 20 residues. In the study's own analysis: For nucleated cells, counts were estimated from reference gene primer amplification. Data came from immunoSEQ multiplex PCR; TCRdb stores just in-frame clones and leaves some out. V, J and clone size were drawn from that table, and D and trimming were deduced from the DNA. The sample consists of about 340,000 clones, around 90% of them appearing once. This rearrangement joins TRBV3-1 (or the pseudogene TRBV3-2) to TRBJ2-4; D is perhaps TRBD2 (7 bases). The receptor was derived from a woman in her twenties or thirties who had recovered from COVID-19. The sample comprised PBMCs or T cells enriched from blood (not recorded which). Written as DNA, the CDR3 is TGTGCCAGCAGCCAAGAGTCCGTCAGGGGTGGAGGGCGGGAGAAAAACATTCAGTACTTC. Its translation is CASSQESVRGGGREKNIQYF.